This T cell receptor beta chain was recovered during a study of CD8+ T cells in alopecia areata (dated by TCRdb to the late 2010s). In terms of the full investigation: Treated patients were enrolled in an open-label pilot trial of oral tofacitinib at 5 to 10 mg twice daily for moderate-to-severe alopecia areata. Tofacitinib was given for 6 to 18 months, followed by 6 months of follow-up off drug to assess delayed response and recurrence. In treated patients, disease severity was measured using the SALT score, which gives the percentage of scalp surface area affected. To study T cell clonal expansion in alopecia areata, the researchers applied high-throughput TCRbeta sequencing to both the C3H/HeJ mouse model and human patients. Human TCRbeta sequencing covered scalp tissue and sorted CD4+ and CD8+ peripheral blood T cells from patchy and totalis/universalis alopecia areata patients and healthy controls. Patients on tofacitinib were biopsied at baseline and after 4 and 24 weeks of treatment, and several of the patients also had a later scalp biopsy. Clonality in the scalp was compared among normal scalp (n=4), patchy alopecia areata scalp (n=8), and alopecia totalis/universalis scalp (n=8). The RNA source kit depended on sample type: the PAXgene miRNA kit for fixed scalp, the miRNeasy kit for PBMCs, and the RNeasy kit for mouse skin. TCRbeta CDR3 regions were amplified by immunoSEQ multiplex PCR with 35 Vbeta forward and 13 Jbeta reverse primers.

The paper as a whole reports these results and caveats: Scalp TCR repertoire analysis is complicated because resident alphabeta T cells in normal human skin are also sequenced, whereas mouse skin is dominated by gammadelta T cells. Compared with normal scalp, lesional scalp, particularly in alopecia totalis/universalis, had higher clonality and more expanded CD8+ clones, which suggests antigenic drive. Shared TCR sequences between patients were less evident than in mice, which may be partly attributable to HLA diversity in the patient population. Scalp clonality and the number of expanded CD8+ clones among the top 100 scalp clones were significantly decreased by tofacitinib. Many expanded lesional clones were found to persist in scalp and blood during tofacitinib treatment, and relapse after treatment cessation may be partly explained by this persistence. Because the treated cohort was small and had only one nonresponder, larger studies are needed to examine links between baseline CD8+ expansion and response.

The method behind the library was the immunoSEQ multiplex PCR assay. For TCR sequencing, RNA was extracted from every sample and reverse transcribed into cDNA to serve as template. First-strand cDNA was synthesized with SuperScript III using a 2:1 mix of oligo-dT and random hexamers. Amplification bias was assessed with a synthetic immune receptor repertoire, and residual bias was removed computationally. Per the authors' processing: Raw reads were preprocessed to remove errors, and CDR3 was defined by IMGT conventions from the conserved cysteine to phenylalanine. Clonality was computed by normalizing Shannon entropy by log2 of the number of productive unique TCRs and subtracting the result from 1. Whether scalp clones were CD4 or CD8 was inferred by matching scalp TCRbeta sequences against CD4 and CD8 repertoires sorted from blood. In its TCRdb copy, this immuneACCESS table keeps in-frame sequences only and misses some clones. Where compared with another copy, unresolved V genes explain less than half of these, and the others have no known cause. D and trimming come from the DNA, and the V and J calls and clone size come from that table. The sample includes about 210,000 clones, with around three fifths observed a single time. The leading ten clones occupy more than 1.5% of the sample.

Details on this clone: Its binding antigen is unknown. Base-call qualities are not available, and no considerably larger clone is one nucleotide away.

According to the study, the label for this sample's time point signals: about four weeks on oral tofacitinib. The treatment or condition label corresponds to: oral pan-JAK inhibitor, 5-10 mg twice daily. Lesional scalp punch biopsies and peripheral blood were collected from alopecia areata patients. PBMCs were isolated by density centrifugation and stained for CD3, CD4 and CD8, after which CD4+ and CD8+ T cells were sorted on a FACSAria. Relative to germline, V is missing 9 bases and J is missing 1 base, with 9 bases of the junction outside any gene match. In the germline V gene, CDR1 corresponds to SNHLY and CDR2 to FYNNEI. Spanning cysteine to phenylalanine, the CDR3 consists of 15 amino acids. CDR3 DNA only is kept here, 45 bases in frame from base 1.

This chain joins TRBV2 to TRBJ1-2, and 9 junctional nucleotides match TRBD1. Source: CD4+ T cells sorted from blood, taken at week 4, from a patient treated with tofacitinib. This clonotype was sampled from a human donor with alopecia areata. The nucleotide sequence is TGTGCCAGGACCGGGACAGGGAACGGTAACTATGGCTACACCTTC. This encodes CARTGTGNGNYGYTF.